This is a list of T cell receptor beta chains from one sample in a study of T cells in Graves' hyperthyroidism and ophthalmopathy. MiXCR, run by TCRdb on the multiplex PCR reads, gives a single entry per CDR3 protein. Among about 400,000 distinct CDR3 sequences, more than 12% were seen once, and the ten largest hold approximately 27%. Sequenced sample: blood. The receptors shown here come from a man aged 45-65 years with Graves' ophthalmopathy. The CDR3 runs from the conserved cysteine through the conserved F or W. The D gene is left open where the match is weak. Clone size is stated in some rows and not others, as once, few, many or a class when expanded.

v_gene	abundance	len	j_gene	d_gene	CDR3nt	CDR3aa
TRBV20-1	many	13	TRBJ1-1	TRBD1	TGCAGTGCATCAACAGGGGAGGGCACTGAAGCTTTCTTT	CSASTGEGTEAFF
TRBV5-6	.	15	TRBJ2-7	TRBD2	TGTGCCAGCAGCCAGTTCGCGGGAGTTCGAGGCGAGCAGTACTTC	CASSQFAGVRGEQYF
TRBV2	many	12	TRBJ2-5	.	TGTGCCAGCATCGGGGCTCAAGAGACCCAGTACTTC	CASIGAQETQYF
TRBV10-3	many	15	TRBJ2-7	TRBD2	TGTGCCTCGGGAGGCGGGAGGGCCAAGCCTTACGAGCAGTACTTC	CASGGGRAKPYEQYF
TRBV30	many	12	TRBJ2-1	TRBD1	TGTGCCTGGAGCCAGGGGGTGCTGGGTCAGTTCTTC	CAWSQGVLGQFF
TRBV6-5	many	15	TRBJ2-3	.	TGTGCCAGCAGTTACTCTCGAGGGAGCACAGATACGCAGTATTTT	CASSYSRGSTDTQYF
TRBV6-1	.	16	TRBJ2-2	.	TGTGCCAGCAGTGAAGCCTACAGGGCGAACACCGGGGAGCTGTTTTTT	CASSEAYRANTGELFF
TRBV2	few	14	TRBJ2-7	.	TGTGCCAGCAGCGAGGGGACGGGCACCTACGAGCAGTACTTC	CASSEGTGTYEQYF
TRBV7-9	many	16	TRBJ2-5	TRBD2	TGTGCCAGCAGCTTATCGGAACTAGCGGGAGAGGAGACCCAGTACTTC	CASSLSELAGEETQYF
TRBV29-1	.	14	TRBJ1-6	.	TGCAGCGTTTCCGCAGGTTCGACGAATTCACCCCTCCACTTT	CSVSAGSTNSPLHF
TRBV27	.	16	TRBJ2-1	TRBD2	TGTGCCAGCAGTGTCCTCCTAGCGGGAGGAAACAATGAGCAGTTCTTC	CASSVLLAGGNNEQFF
TRBV11-2	many	15	TRBJ1-5	.	TGTGCCAGCAGCTTAGGTTCCGCGGACAATCAGCCCCAGCATTTT	CASSLGSADNQPQHF
TRBV2	few	15	TRBJ2-2	.	TGTGCCAGCAGTTATAAAAGACAGAACACCGGGGAGCTGTTTTTT	CASSYKRQNTGELFF
TRBV5-5	many	14	TRBJ2-7	TRBD1	TGTGCCAGCAGCCATTTGACAGGGCCCTACGAGCAGTACTTC	CASSHLTGPYEQYF
TRBV28	many	14	TRBJ2-2	.	TGTGCCAGCAGCGGTTTATCGTTCACCGGGGAGCTGTTTTTT	CASSGLSFTGELFF
TRBV10-3	many	13	TRBJ1-1	.	TGTGCCACAACGAGGGCAGGGGACACTGAAGCTTTCTTT	CATTRAGDTEAFF
TRBV3-1	many	17	TRBJ2-7	TRBD2	TGTGCCAGCAGCCAAGTTGTGCTAGCGGGAGTGGGATACGAGCAGTACTTC	CASSQVVLAGVGYEQYF
TRBV5-1	many	12	TRBJ2-1	.	TGCGCCAGCGGAATGGGGCATAATGAGCAGTTCTTC	CASGMGHNEQFF
TRBV18	many	14	TRBJ1-2	TRBD1	TGTGCCAGCTCACAGGGGGCGATCCTCTATGGCTACACCTTC	CASSQGAILYGYTF
TRBV20-1	few	14	TRBJ2-7	TRBD1	TGCAGTGCTAGATACCCGGGACAGCACTACGAGCAGTACTTC	CSARYPGQHYEQYF
TRBV5-5	many	14	TRBJ1-1	.	TGTGCCAGCAGCTTGCTTCAGGCGAACACTGAAGCTTTCTTT	CASSLLQANTEAFF
TRBV28	.	14	TRBJ1-5	.	TGTGCCAGCAATCTACAAGTCAGTAATCAGCCCCAGCATTTT	CASNLQVSNQPQHF
TRBV28	many	14	TRBJ1-1	.	TGTGCCAGCAGTTTAAGGCAGCTCGGACTTGAAGCTTTCTTT	CASSLRQLGLEAFF
TRBV10-3	.	16	TRBJ2-1	TRBD2	TGTGCCATCAGTGGAGGGACTAGCGGAGTGGTGAATGAGCAGTTCTTC	CAISGGTSGVVNEQFF
TRBV20-1	.	17	TRBJ2-2	TRBD2	TGCAGTGCTAGAGACCCGGGGTTTGCGGGAGGGTCCGGGGAGCTGTTTTTT	CSARDPGFAGGSGELFF